This TCR beta chain emerged from a study of OX40 agonist ivuxolimab in advanced cancers. Study background: Partial responses were achieved by three patients, one with hepatocellular carcinoma and two with cutaneous melanoma.

As for this clone: As yet, its antigen is unknown.

Findings and caveats of the study: In CD8+ T cells, expanded clones were on average more numerous than in CD4+. With doses of 0.1 to 3.0 mg/kg, CD4+ and CD8+ blood T cells had undergone clonal expansion by week 6. It was not determined which antigens were specifically recognized by the peripheral T cells that had undergone clonal expansion.

Germline values: CDR1 SGHRS, CDR2 YFSETQ. V dropped 2 bases and J dropped 7; count of bases not matched to a gene: 7. There are 15 residues in the CDR3. The repertoire was sequenced with immunoSEQ multiplex PCR; TCRdb's copy has only in-frame clones and lacks some. In the table there are 85,000 or so clones, just over 85% of which are singletons. This receptor was obtained from an adult with an advanced solid tumor such as melanoma, head and neck, liver or kidney cancer. The gene calls are TRBV5-1 and TRBJ2-1; 9 bases are shared with TRBD2. The sample consisted of CD4+ or CD8+ T cells sorted from blood, taken in a trial of the OX40 agonist ivuxolimab. The CDR3 loop reads CASSLAPGLANEQFF. Here the CDR3 DNA reads TGCGCCAGCAGCTTAGCTCCGGGACTAGCTAATGAGCAGTTCTTC.